The 32 T cell receptor beta chains below all came from one sample that was sequenced in a study of patients and donors after allogeneic stem cell transplantation. Each CDR3 protein is one row after TCRdb ran MiXCR on the RT-PCR reads. The data contain 110,000 or so distinct CDR3 sequences, approximately 40% of them singletons. The sample taken for sequencing was blood, either unsorted or a sorted T cell fraction (not recorded which). These receptor sequences come from a human donor who was either an allogeneic HSCT recipient or a stem cell or donor lymphocyte infusion donor (not recorded which). It is not recorded whose cells these are; they may come from a transplant donor.

The rearrangement joins TRBV5-6 to TRBJ2-2; D is uncertain. The CDR3 extends over 15 amino acids. Trimming removed 7 bases from V and 0 bases from J, with 13 bases in between. Germline values: CDR1 SGHDT, CDR2 YYEEEE. The CDR3 DNA follows: TGTGCCAGCGCCGGCCTCATCGCGAACACCGGGGAGCTGTTTTTT. Its translation is CASAGLIANTGELFF. Using reference TRBV5-6 and TRBJ2-2 for the parts outside the CDR3, the full variable domain is DAGVTQSPTHLIKTRGQQVTLRCSPKSGHDTVSWYQQALGQGPQFIFQYYEEEERQRGNFPDRFSGHQFPNYSSELNVNALLLGDSALYLCASAGLIANTGELFFGEGSRLTVL.

The chain has TRBV20-1 and TRBJ2-1, with TRBD2 identical over 8 bases. Germline CDR1 is DFQATT and CDR2 is SNEGSKA (reference sequence). The CDR3 is made up of 14 amino acids. The V gene end was trimmed by 1 base and the J gene end by 10 bases; junction bases not matched to a gene: 9. The CDR3 nucleotides are TGCAGTGCTAGAGCCGGGACTAGAGTGAACGAGCAGTTCTTC. The encoded protein is CSARAGTRVNEQFF.

This clonotype has just a few counts. The chain uses TRBV7-9 and TRBJ1-2; D is unresolved. V shed 1 base and J shed 2 bases, with 14 bases lying between them. CDR3 length: 16 residues. Germline CDR1 reads SEHNR; CDR2 reads FQNEAQ (reference sequence). CDR3 sequence reads: CASSLVGPRGNYGYTF. CDR3 DNA sequence: TGTGCCAGCAGCTTAGTTGGGCCTCGAGGGAACTATGGCTACACCTTC.

CDR3 DNA: TGTGCCAGCAGCTTAGCTAGCAGGAGCTCCTACGAGCAGTACTTC. Amino acids: CASSLASRSSYEQYF. The V gene is TRBV7-6, the J gene TRBJ2-7; D is uncertain. This CDR3 is 15 amino acids long. The V gene lost 0 bases and the J gene lost 0 bases, with 9 bases spanning the gap. Germline values: CDR1 SGHVS, CDR2 FNYEAQ.

The rearrangement uses TRBV9 and TRBJ2-2; 10 positions agree with TRBD2. The V segment lost 1 base and the J segment 6 bases; nucleotides outside the gene matches: 3. The CDR3 has 15 amino acids. Germline loops: CDR1 SGDLS, CDR2 YYNGEE. The DNA of the CDR3 is TGTGCCAGCAGCGTAACAAGCGGGAGGGCCGGGGAGCTGTTTTTT. Translating gives CASSVTSGRAGELFF.

The chain links TRBV6-5 to TRBJ2-7; 11 positions match TRBD1. V was pared by 6 bases and J by 3 bases, with 7 bases of the junction left unmatched. Germline CDR1 MNHEY, CDR2 SVGAGI. CDR3 length: 15 residues. The CDR3: CASRGMGTGGYEQYF. DNA for the CDR3: TGTGCCAGCAGGGGAATGGGGACAGGGGGCTACGAGCAGTACTTC.

This clonotype was picked up a small number of times. The rearrangement links TRBV6-5 to TRBJ2-1, with D maybe TRBD1 (6 bases). CDR3 length: 12 residues. With 4 bases removed from V and 8 bases from J, the gap between germline ends came to 9 bases. Germline V lookup: CDR1 MNHEY, CDR2 SVGAGI. The CDR3: CASSLQGYEQFF. DNA of the CDR3: TGTGCCAGCAGTTTACAGGGTTATGAGCAGTTCTTC.

The V gene is TRBV7-2, the J gene TRBJ2-3; 12 positions match TRBD2. The trim removed 1 base at V and 5 bases at J, leaving 7 bases unmatched. The CDR3 spans 17 residues. The germline V gene encodes CDR1 SGHTA and CDR2 FQGNSA. CDR3 in amino acids: CASSLGLAGGPGDTQYF. CDR3 DNA sequence: TGTGCCAGCAGCTTAGGGCTAGCGGGAGGGCCTGGAGATACGCAGTATTTT.

This clonotype was seen more than once but under ten times. The chain is built from TRBV6-6 and TRBJ2-1; tentative D call: TRBD2 (6 bases). Per the germline V gene, CDR1 is MNHNY and CDR2 is SVGAGI (reference sequence). The germline V and J ends were trimmed by 6 bases and 10 bases, with 16 bases remaining between them. The CDR3 is 13 amino acids. DNA of the CDR3: TGTGCCAGCAGGAGCCTACTAGCACGGGAGCAGTTCTTC. Translation: CASRSLLAREQFF.

Only a few counts were recorded for this clonotype. This sequence joins TRBV6-6 and TRBJ2-7; TRBD1 is a possible D gene (5 bases). Germline CDR1 reads MNHNY; CDR2 reads SVGAGI (reference sequence). Trimming stripped 8 bases from V and 1 base from J, with 9 bases between. The CDR3 extends over 12 amino acids. In nucleotides, the CDR3 is TGTGCCAGCCTTGGGGCGTCCTACGAGCAGTACTTC. This sequence encodes CASLGASYEQYF.

This chain joins TRBV20-1 and TRBJ1-6, with D unresolved. The CDR3 has 13 residues. Trimming stripped 6 bases from V and 7 bases from J, with 13 bases between. From germline, CDR1 is DFQATT and CDR2 SNEGSKA (reference sequence). The CDR3 nucleotides read TGCAGTGCCCTCGGGCAGGTCAATTCACCCCTCCACTTT. Amino acids: CSALGQVNSPLHF.

This clonotype was recorded a few times. Germline is not matched at one junction end, which may reflect a read error. The chain recombines TRBV20-1 with TRBJ1-1; TRBD1 aligns across 7 bases. Looked up from germline, CDR1 is DFQATT and CDR2 is SNEGSKA (reference sequence). The CDR3 is 15 amino acids. DNA for the CDR3: TGCAGTGCGAGGAAGGGGGCGTTGGGGTTGACTGAACCTTTCTTT. It encodes CSARKGALGLTEPFF.

V and J are TRBV6-6 and TRBJ1-3, with D possibly being TRBD1 (5 bases). The CDR3 loop spans 11 amino acids. V was trimmed by 7 bases and J by 9 bases, leaving 10 bases between them. Germline V gene data show CDR1 as MNHNY and CDR2 as SVGAGI (reference sequence). The CDR3 nucleotides read TGTGCCAGCACTGGGGCGGGCACCATATATTTT. It translates to CASTGAGTIYF.

The CDR3 DNA is TGTGCCAGCAGCCTCACTTGGGACATTCAGTACTTC. Amino acids: CASSLTWDIQYF. The chain employs TRBV7-9 and TRBJ2-4, with unresolved D. The CDR3 totals 12 residues. Trimming shortened V by 5 bases and J by 8 bases, and 10 bases separated the two germline ends. In germline, CDR1 is SEHNR, CDR2 FQNEAQ (reference sequence).

This clonotype was counted only a few times. The rearrangement links TRBV6-6 to TRBJ1-5; a weak D match, TRBD1 (6 bases). This CDR3 has 15 residues. Between the trimmed V and J ends, which lost 7 bases and 7 bases, there was a span of 20 bases. Germline CDR1 MNHNY, CDR2 SVGAGI (reference sequence). As DNA, the CDR3 is TGTGCCAGCATCAACCTCCCAGGGGTGGGCCAGCCCCAGCATTTT. Protein sequence: CASINLPGVGQPQHF.

The CDR3 protein is CASSILRGRGDNQPQHF. The CDR3 DNA follows: TGTGCCAGTAGTATCCTCCGTGGCAGGGGGGACAATCAGCCCCAGCATTTT. The gene calls are TRBV19 and TRBJ1-5, with 7 bases identical to TRBD1. This CDR3 is 17 amino acids long. Trimming cost V 3 bases and J 3 bases; bases outside gene matches: 11. CDR1 is LNHDA and CDR2 is SQIVND in the germline V gene (reference sequence).

V usage is TRBV3-1 and J usage is TRBJ1-2; the match to TRBD1 covers 11 bases. The CDR3 runs 18 residues. Trimming removed 0 bases from V and 8 bases from J; junction bases left unmatched: 14. The germline gives CDR1 LGHDT, CDR2 YNNKEL (reference sequence). The chain's CDR3 is CASSQDPRRTGGAGGYTF. The DNA for the CDR3 is TGTGCCAGCAGCCAAGACCCCCGGAGGACAGGGGGCGCTGGAGGCTACACCTTC.

This sequence joins TRBV20-1 and TRBJ2-7; the D is unclear. Between the trimmed V and J ends, which lost 3 bases and 6 bases, there was a span of 18 bases. Germline V gene lookup returns CDR1 DFQATT and CDR2 SNEGSKA (reference sequence). The CDR3 is made up of 14 amino acids. The DNA for the CDR3 is TGCAGTGCTAGCGGGTCGAACCTCGTGAGCGAGCAGTACTTC. It codes for CSASGSNLVSEQYF.

There are a few counts of this clonotype. J is TRBJ2-7 and V is TRBV7-9, with TRBD2 matching 8 bases. J was trimmed by 2 bases and V by 5 bases; bases with no gene match: 20. The germline V gene encodes CDR1 SEHNR and CDR2 FQNEAQ (reference sequence). This CDR3 comprises 19 residues. Written as DNA, the CDR3 is TGTGCCAGCAGCCCTAGCGGGCCCAGGTCGGGCCCATTCCCCTACGAGCAGTACTTC. It codes for CASSPSGPRSGPFPYEQYF.

V and J are TRBV7-2 and TRBJ2-3, with unresolved D. Trimming pared 5 bases from V and 5 bases from J, leaving 8 bases between. Per the germline V gene, CDR1 is SGHTA and CDR2 is FQGNSA. CDR3 length equals 12 residues. The chain's CDR3 is CASSIGVDTQYF. In DNA form, the CDR3 reads TGTGCCAGCAGCATTGGGGTAGATACGCAGTATTTT.

The V and J genes are TRBV9 and TRBJ2-1, with 7 positions matching TRBD2. J was trimmed by 9 bases and V by 0 bases; bases with no gene match: 6. Germline V gene lookup returns CDR1 SGDLS and CDR2 YYNGEE. The CDR3 totals 14 residues. CDR3 amino acids: CASSVGTRGGEQFF. CDR3 bases: TGTGCCAGCAGCGTAGGGACTAGGGGTGGTGAGCAGTTCTTC. The full variable domain, in which reference TRBV9 and TRBJ2-1 provide the parts outside the CDR3, is DSGVTQTPKHLITATGQRVTLRCSPRSGDLSVYWYQQSLDQGLQFLIQYYNGEERAKGNILERFSAQQFPDLHSELNLSSLELGDSALYFCASSVGTRGGEQFFGPGTRLTVL.

This clonotype showed up just once. V is TRBV18 and J is TRBJ1-4; no definite D call. The germline V gene has CDR1 KGHSH and CDR2 LQKENI. The CDR3 runs to 13 residues. With 6 bases removed from V and 6 bases from J, the gap between germline ends came to 11 bases. CDR3 in DNA: TGTGCCAGCTCCTCACGTGCAGATGAAAAACTGTTTTTT. Translation: CASSSRADEKLFF.

In its sample, this clonotype was seen many times. This rearrangement joins TRBV29-1 to TRBJ1-1; no reliable D call. This CDR3 is 12 amino acids long. V lost 3 bases and J 1 base, leaving 6 bases between the germline ends. The germline V gene has CDR1 SQVTM and CDR2 ANQGSEA. For the CDR3, the DNA is TGCAGCGTTGATAGGGCGAACACTGAAGCTTTCTTT. As protein: CSVDRANTEAFF.

The J gene is TRBJ2-7, the V gene TRBV20-1, with D unresolved. CDR1 and CDR2 (germline): DFQATT, SNEGSKA (reference sequence). Deletions cut 7 bases from V and 3 bases from J, with 13 bases between. CDR3 length: 12 amino acids. CDR3 sequence: CSVLTHLYEQYF. The DNA of the CDR3 is TGCAGTGTACTTACACACCTCTACGAGCAGTACTTC.

The chain carries TRBV20-1 and TRBJ2-2, with TRBD2 identical over 10 bases. Germline V gene data show CDR1 as DFQATT and CDR2 as SNEGSKA (reference sequence). The CDR3 contains 14 residues. V lost 7 bases to trimming and J lost 6 bases; unmatched junction nucleotides: 8. The CDR3 loop is CSVPIAGGPGELFF. DNA of the CDR3: TGCAGTGTCCCGATAGCGGGAGGACCCGGGGAGCTGTTTTTT.

The sample holds many counts of this clonotype. The chain couples TRBV10-3 to TRBJ2-7; 10 bases match TRBD1. CDR1 and CDR2 from the germline V gene are ENHRY and SYGVKD. The length of the CDR3 is 15 residues. V shed 4 bases and J 1 base; nucleotides not matched to a gene: 4. CDR3 in amino acids: CAISATGQGSYEQYF. The CDR3 coding sequence is TGTGCCATCAGTGCCACGGGACAGGGGTCCTACGAGCAGTACTTC.

This clonotype has just a few counts. The chain uses TRBV7-2 and TRBJ1-2, with D possibly matching TRBD1 (6 bases). V dropped 1 base and J dropped 5 bases, with 14 bases sitting between them. Germline CDR1 SGHTA, CDR2 FQGNSA. CDR3 length equals 15 residues. The CDR3 sequence is CASSLGSTGRYGYTF. For the CDR3, the DNA is TGTGCCAGCAGCTTAGGGTCAACAGGGAGGTATGGCTACACCTTC.

The chain is built from TRBV15 and TRBJ2-1, with D perhaps matching TRBD2 (5 bases). V was cut by 2 bases and J by 5 bases, with 16 bases left in between. The length of the CDR3 is 16 residues. Germline V gene sequence: CDR1 LNHNV, CDR2 YYDKDF (reference sequence). CDR3 in amino acids: CATSRLFPAAHNEQFF. CDR3 coding DNA: TGTGCCACCAGCAGATTGTTCCCAGCGGCACACAATGAGCAGTTCTTC.

V is TRBV6-5 and J is TRBJ1-2; D ambiguous. CDR1 MNHEY and CDR2 SVGAGI come from the germline V gene. This CDR3 region has 17 residues. V shed 4 bases and J shed 0 bases, with 18 bases lying between them. The CDR3 reads CASSFHLDLTPNYGYTF. The CDR3 bases are TGTGCCAGCAGTTTTCACTTGGACCTAACACCTAACTATGGCTACACCTTC.

The genes are TRBV21-1 and TRBJ1-5; no check of the table's D call, TRBD1, against the DNA was made. TRBV21-1 is reported as a pseudogene. CDR3 length: 15 amino acids. CDR3 in amino acids: CASSKGQGSNQPQHF. The DNA for the CDR3 is TGTGCCAGCAGCAAGGGACAGGGGTCCAATCAGCCCCAGCATTTT.

This chain links TRBV12-3 or TRBV12-4 with TRBJ1-1, with TRBD1 as a possible D gene (6 bases). This CDR3 has 15 residues. Trimming removed 3 bases from V and 0 bases from J, with 11 bases in between. The CDR3 protein is CASSLGGAVNTEAFF. For the CDR3, the DNA is TGTGCCAGCAGTTTGGGGGGGGCGGTGAACACTGAAGCTTTCTTT.

This clonotype was counted only a few times. This rearrangement joins TRBV7-6 to TRBJ1-4, with 9 bases identical to TRBD1. V shed 2 bases and J 10 bases; nucleotides not matched to a gene: 8. The germline V gene encodes CDR1 SGHVS and CDR2 FNYEAQ. The CDR3 loop spans 15 amino acids. DNA for the CDR3: TGTGCCAGCAGCTTACCGGGACAGGGACTTCGAAAACTGTTTTTT. This encodes CASSLPGQGLRKLFF. Supplemented by reference TRBV7-6 and TRBJ1-4, the full variable domain reads GAGVSQSPRYKVTKRGQDVALRCDPISGHVSLYWYRQALGQGPEFLTYFNYEAQQDKSGLPNDRFSAERPEGSISTLTIQRTEQRDSAMYRCASSLPGQGLRKLFFGSGTQLSVL.